The clone carrying this T cell receptor beta chain appeared a few times. Its antigen is still unknown. This specimen belongs to a study of T cell responses to AZD1222 COVID-19 vaccine. Points from the study as a whole: Spike-spanning, vaccine-associated CD4 TCRs were dominant at 160-218 and 743-854.

Analyses pooled second doses at about 4 or about 12 weeks. Measured with immunoSEQ multiplex PCR; TCRdb has only the in-frame clones, and not every one. Of over 50,000 clones listed, roughly three quarters are singletons. V lost 6 bases and J lost 1, with 15 bases in between. Germline V lookup: CDR1 SGHVS, CDR2 FQNEAQ. The CDR3 runs to 15 residues. The gene calls are TRBV7-8 and TRBJ1-1; D unresolved. This sequence originates from an adult who received the AZD1222 COVID-19 vaccine. Source: peripheral blood, taken 28 days after the second AZD1222 dose. CDR3 DNA sequence: TGTGCCAGCAGTTACCGACGGACGGGGAACACTGAAGCTTTCTTT. Its protein is CASSYRRTGNTEAFF.